The entry that follows covers one T cell receptor beta chain sequence. No antigen is known for it. Produced via immunoSEQ multiplex PCR; TCRdb's table is partial and in-frame only. Among some 15,000 clones listed, about three quarters were seen once. These data belong to a study of somatic mutations in cytotoxic T cells in rheumatoid arthritis. As for the study in general: Patient blood (around 30 ml EDTA) was collected right after diagnosis, preceding any treatment. Flow sorting of some V beta antibody-stained T cells reached nearly 100% purity, with V beta1+ cells also TCRB-sequenced.

Study outcomes and limitations: An increase in CD8+ clonality with age was seen in rheumatoid arthritis patients but not in healthy controls.

The CDR3 spans 19 residues. The germline V gene encodes CDR1 SGHVS and CDR2 FNYEAQ. V lost 5 bases, J lost 9 bases, and 24 bases stayed unmatched. The specimen was CD8+ T cells sorted from blood. The chain joins TRBV7-6 to TRBJ2-1; 8 bases are a match to TRBD2. This receptor was obtained from an adult with rheumatoid arthritis. The CDR3 bases are TGTGCCAGCAGCCTAAATAGGTTGGGCGGGTCCCAGCGGGGGATTGAGCAGTTCTTC. Translation gives CASSLNRLGGSQRGIEQFF.